This note documents a single T cell receptor (beta chain) sequence. The sample originates from a study of CD8+CD57+ T cells in acquired aplastic anemia. TCR beta VDJ combinations and CDR3 sequences were profiled from genomic DNA. TCRdb re-called the reads through MiXCR, storing one row per CDR3 protein. Of approximately 200,000 distinct CDR3 sequences in the sample, 64% were seen once. Sequencing was carried out using sorted CD4+, CD8+, or CD8+CD57+ T cells (not recorded which) from PBMCs. This clonotype was sampled from a human donor with severe aplastic anemia or a healthy control (not recorded which).

The DNA of the CDR3 is TGCAGTGCTAGAGATCTTGAGGGGCCGAGGGCCCAGTACTTC. Translation gives CSARDLEGPRAQYF. The chain has TRBV20-1 and TRBJ2-5, with D perhaps TRBD1 or TRBD2 (5 bases each). CDR1 and CDR2 (germline): DFQATT, SNEGSKA (reference sequence). This CDR3 comprises 14 residues. Trimming stripped 0 bases from V and 9 bases from J, with 17 bases between.